This T cell receptor beta chain was sequenced during a study of blood T cell repertoires in COVID-19. TCRdb's table, derived via immunoSEQ multiplex PCR, lists solely in-frame clones and lacks some. Among hundreds of thousands of clones, roughly 89% were seen once, and the ten largest hold under 7%. Losses at the gene ends were 0 bases for V and 5 bases for J; bases not matched to a gene: 11. This CDR3 spans 17 amino acids. Germline V gene sequence: CDR1 SGHTS, CDR2 YDEGEE. This clonotype was sampled from a woman aged 40 to 50 who had recovered from COVID-19. Sequencing used PBMCs or T cells enriched from blood (not recorded which). The chain recombines TRBV5-8 with TRBJ2-1, with 7 positions matching TRBD2. The CDR3 DNA reads as TGTGCCAGCAGCTTGGGTCTCGGCGGGAGAGAAAACAATGAGCAGTTCTTC. As protein: CASSLGLGGRENNEQFF.